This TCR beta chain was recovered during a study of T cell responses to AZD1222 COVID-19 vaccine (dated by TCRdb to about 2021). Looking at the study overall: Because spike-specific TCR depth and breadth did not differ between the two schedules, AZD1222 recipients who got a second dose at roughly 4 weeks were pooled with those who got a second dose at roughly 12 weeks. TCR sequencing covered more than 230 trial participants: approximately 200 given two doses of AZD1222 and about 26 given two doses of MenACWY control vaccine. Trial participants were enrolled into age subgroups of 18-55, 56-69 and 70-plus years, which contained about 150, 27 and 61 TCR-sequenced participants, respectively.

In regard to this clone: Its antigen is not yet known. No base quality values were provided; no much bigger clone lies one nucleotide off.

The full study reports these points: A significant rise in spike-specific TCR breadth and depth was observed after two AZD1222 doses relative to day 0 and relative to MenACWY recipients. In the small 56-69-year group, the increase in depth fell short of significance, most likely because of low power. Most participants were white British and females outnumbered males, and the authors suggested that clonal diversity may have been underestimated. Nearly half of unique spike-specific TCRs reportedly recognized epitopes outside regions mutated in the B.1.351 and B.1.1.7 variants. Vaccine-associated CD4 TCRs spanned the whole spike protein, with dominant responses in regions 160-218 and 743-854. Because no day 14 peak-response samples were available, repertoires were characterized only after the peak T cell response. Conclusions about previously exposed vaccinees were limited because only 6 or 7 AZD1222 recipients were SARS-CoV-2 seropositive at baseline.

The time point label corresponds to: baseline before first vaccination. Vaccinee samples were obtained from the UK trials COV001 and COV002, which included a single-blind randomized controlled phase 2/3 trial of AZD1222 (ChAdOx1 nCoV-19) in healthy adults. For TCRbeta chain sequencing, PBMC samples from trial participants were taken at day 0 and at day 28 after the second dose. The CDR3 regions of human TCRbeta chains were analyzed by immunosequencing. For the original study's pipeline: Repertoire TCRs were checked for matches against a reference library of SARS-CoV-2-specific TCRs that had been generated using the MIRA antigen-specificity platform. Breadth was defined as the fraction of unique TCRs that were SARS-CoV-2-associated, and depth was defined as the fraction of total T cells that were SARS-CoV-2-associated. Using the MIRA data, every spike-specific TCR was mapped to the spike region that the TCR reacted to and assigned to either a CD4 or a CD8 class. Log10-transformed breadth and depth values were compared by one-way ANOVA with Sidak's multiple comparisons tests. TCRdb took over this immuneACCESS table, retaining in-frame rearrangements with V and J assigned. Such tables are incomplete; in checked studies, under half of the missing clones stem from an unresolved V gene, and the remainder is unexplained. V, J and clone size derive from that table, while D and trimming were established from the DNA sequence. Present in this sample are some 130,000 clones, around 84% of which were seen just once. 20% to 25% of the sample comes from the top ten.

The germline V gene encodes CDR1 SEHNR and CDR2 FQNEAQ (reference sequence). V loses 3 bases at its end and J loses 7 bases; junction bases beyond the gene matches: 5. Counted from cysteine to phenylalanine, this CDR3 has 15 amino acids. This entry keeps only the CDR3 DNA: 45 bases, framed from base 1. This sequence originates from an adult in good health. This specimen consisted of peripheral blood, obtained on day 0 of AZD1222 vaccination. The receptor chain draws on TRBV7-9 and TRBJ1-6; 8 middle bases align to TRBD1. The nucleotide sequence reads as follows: TGTGCCAGCAGCTTCCGGGACAGGCCAAATTCACCCCTCCACTTT. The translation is CASSFRDRPNSPLHF.